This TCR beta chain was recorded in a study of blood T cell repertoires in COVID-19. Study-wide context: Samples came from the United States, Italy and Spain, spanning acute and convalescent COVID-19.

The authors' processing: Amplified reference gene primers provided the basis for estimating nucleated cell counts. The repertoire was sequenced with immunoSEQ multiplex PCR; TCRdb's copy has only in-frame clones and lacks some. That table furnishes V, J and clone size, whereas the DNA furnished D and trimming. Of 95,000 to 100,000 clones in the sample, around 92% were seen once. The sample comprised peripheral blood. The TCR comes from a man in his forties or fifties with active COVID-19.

DNA of the CDR3: TGTGCCACCAGTGTTCCCCTAGCGGGAATGGCAGATACGCAGTATTTT. Protein product: CATSVPLAGMADTQYF. V usage is TRBV24-1 and J usage is TRBJ2-3; 9 positions match TRBD2. Germline V gene data show CDR1 as KGHDR and CDR2 as SFDVKD. The junction had 9 bases not matched to a gene; V was cut back by 5 bases and J by 4 bases. The CDR3 is made up of 16 amino acids.